This TCR beta chain is drawn from a study of beta chain features in type 1 diabetes. Study in general: In all, 107,917,701 sorted cells from all samples were analyzed.

TCRB transcripts that were expressed got sequenced, as all of the isolated RNA had been reverse transcribed. Repertoires were generated with immunoSEQ multiplex PCR, while TCRdb's copy carries only in-frame clones and drops some. The table has about 290,000 clones, under 8.5% seen once. The CDR3 covers 15 residues. The germline V gene has CDR1 MDHEN and CDR2 SYDVKM. Trimming took off 6 bases at V and 5 bases at J, with 14 bases between the two ends. The clonotype originates from a woman younger than 30 in good health. What was sequenced was central memory CD4+ T cells from blood. The rearrangement joins TRBV28 to TRBJ1-6; D might be TRBD1 (5 bases). In DNA form, the CDR3 reads TGTGCCAGCAGAAATGGGGGGTATAATAATTCACCCCTCCACTTT. Residues: CASRNGGYNNSPLHF.